One and the same sample provided the 9 T cell receptor beta chains below, sequenced in a study of cytomegalovirus exposure and HLA in healthy donors. Produced via immunoSEQ multiplex PCR; TCRdb's table is partial and in-frame only. The table lists roughly 350,000 clones, 80% to 90% of them singletons. The sample comprised PBMCs. All receptors derive from a young woman in good health and CMV-seronegative.

V is TRBV6-5 and J is TRBJ2-5; no definite D call. V was cut by 8 bases and J by 3 bases, with 10 bases left in between. The CDR3 sequence is 12 residues long. In germline, CDR1 is MNHEY, CDR2 SVGAGI. In nucleotides, the CDR3 is TGTGCCAGCGGATTAGGAGAAGAGACCCAGTACTTC. It encodes CASGLGEETQYF.

J is TRBJ2-3 and V is TRBV2; a weak D match, TRBD1 (5 bases). The CDR3 runs 13 residues. Trimming left V 7 bases short and J 2 bases short, with 10 bases between. In germline, CDR1 is SNHLY, CDR2 FYNNEI. The CDR3 region has the DNA TGTGCCAGCACGCGACAGTACACAGATACGCAGTATTTT. Its translation is CASTRQYTDTQYF.

This chain uses TRBV10-3 with TRBJ2-1; a possible D gene is TRBD2 (5 bases). Germline V lookup: CDR1 ENHRY, CDR2 SYGVKD. The CDR3 length is 19 residues. The V end was cut by 2 bases, the J end by 0 bases, with 20 bases between. CDR3 region: CAISERAPSSPSSYNEQFF. The CDR3 bases are TGTGCCATCAGTGAGAGGGCACCGTCTAGCCCCAGCTCCTACAATGAGCAGTTCTTC.

The gene calls are TRBV28 and TRBJ2-7; unclear D gene. V lost 6 bases and J lost 5, with 17 bases in between. The germline gives CDR1 MDHEN, CDR2 SYDVKM. The CDR3 loop spans 14 amino acids. The CDR3 region has the DNA TGTGCCAGCAGCAGCATTGAGTCTCTAGACGAGCAGTACTTC. It yields the protein CASSSIESLDEQYF.

The V and J genes are TRBV10-3 and TRBJ1-2, with D uncertain. Looked up from germline, CDR1 is ENHRY and CDR2 is SYGVKD. The CDR3 has 13 residues. Trimming stripped 7 bases from V and 2 bases from J, with 11 bases between. The DNA of the CDR3 is TGTGCCATCACGGGAGGGCCGAACTATGGCTACACCTTC. Protein: CAITGGPNYGYTF.

This clone was counted a single time. The chain is built from TRBV6-6 and TRBJ2-5; TRBD1 might be the D (7 bases). From germline, CDR1 is MNHNY and CDR2 SVGAGI (reference sequence). CDR3 length equals 14 residues. V dropped 6 bases and J dropped 5 bases, with 16 bases sitting between them. CDR3 DNA: TGTGCCAGCAGCAACGCCCCAGGGGGGGAGACCCAGTACTTC. It specifies CASSNAPGGETQYF.

The chain is built from TRBV19 and TRBJ1-1, with 7 bases aligning to TRBD1. This CDR3 spans 14 amino acids. The germline V gene encodes CDR1 LNHDA and CDR2 SQIVND (reference sequence). The V and J ends lost 6 bases and 0 bases, in that order; junction bases with no gene match: 4. CDR3 region: CASSPDRVNTEAFF. The CDR3 bases are TGTGCCAGTAGCCCTGACAGGGTGAACACTGAAGCTTTCTTT. Based on the CDR3 plus reference TRBV19 and TRBJ1-1, the full variable domain is DGGITQSPKYLFRKEGQNVTLSCEQNLNHDAMYWYRQDPGQGLRLIYYSQIVNDFQKGDIAEGYSVSREKKESFPLTVTSAQKNPTAFYLCASSPDRVNTEAFFGQGTRLTVV.

The chain combines TRBV18 with TRBJ1-2; no definite D call. The V end lost 8 bases, the J end lost 3 bases, and 19 bases lay between the germline ends. Germline assignment: CDR1 KGHSH and CDR2 LQKENI. The CDR3 sequence is 15 residues long. CDR3 in amino acids: CASELNPSSHYGYTF. CDR3 nucleotides: TGTGCCAGCGAACTCAATCCCTCAAGTCACTATGGCTACACCTTC.

The CDR3 DNA is TGTGCCATCAGTGAGTTAGCGGGAGCGGGCGAGCAGTACTTC. This sequence encodes CAISELAGAGEQYF. The V call is TRBV10-3, the J call TRBJ2-7; 9 bases agree with TRBD2. The germline V gene encodes CDR1 ENHRY and CDR2 SYGVKD. The V and J ends lost 1 base and 6 bases, in that order; junction bases with no gene match: 4. The CDR3 loop spans 14 amino acids.